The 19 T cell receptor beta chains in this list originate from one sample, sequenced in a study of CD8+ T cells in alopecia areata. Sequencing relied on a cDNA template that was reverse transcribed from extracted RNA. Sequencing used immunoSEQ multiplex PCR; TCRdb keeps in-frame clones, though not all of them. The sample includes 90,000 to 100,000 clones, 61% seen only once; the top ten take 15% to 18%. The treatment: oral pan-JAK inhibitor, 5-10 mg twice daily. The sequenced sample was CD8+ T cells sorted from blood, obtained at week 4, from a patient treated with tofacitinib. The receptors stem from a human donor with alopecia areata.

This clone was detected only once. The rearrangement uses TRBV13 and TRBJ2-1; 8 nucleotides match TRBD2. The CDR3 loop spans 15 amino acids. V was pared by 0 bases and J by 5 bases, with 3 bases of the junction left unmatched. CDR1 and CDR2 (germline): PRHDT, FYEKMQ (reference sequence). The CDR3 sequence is CASSLGLAENNEQFF. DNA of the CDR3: TGTGCCAGCAGCTTAGGACTAGCGGAGAACAATGAGCAGTTCTTC.

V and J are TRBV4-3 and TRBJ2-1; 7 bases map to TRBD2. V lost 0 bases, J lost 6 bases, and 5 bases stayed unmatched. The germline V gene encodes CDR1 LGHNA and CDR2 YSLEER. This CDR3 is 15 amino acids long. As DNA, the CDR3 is TGCGCCAGCAGCCAAGATCGGGGGGTTGCCAATGAGCAGTTCTTC. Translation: CASSQDRGVANEQFF.

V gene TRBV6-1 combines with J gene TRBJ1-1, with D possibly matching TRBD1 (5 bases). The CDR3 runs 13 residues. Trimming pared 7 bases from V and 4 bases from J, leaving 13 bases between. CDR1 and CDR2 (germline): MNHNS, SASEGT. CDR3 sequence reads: CASKATALTEAFF. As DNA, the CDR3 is TGTGCCAGCAAAGCGACAGCACTCACTGAAGCTTTCTTT.

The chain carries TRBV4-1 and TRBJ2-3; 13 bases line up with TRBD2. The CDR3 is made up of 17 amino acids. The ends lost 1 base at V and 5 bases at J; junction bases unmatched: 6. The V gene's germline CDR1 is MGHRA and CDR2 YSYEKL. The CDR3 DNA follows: TGCGCCAGCAGCCAAGCACTAGCGGGAGGGTGGAGAGATACGCAGTATTTT. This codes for CASSQALAGGWRDTQYF.

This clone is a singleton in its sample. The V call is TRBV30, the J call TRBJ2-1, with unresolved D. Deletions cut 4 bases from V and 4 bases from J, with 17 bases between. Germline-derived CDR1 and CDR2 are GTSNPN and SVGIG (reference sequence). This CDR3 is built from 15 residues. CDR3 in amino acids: CAWTPGEARYNEQFF. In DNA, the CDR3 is TGTGCCTGGACCCCCGGAGAGGCGCGGTACAATGAGCAGTTCTTC.

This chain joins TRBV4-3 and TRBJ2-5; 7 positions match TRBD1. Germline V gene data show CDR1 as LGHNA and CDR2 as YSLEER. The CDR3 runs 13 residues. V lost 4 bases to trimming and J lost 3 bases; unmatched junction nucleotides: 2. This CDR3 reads CASSLDREETQYF. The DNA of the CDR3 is TGCGCCAGCAGCCTTGACAGGGAAGAGACCCAGTACTTC.

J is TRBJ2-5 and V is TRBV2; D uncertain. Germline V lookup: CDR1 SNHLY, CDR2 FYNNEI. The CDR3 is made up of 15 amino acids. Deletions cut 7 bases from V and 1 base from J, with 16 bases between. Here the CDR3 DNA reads TGTGCCAGCATGTGGGCTACCTACCTCCAAGAGACCCAGTACTTC. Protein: CASMWATYLQETQYF.

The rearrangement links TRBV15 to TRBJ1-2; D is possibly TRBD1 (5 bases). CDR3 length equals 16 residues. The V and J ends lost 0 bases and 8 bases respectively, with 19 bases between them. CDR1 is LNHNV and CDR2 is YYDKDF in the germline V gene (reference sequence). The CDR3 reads CATSRDMSGLPEGYTF. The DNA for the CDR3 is TGTGCCACCAGCAGAGATATGTCAGGGCTACCGGAGGGCTACACCTTC.

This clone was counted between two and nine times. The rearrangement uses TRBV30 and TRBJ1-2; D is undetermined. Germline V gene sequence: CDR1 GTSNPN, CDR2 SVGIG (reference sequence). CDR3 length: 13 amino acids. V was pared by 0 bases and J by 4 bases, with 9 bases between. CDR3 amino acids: CAWSVLAGYGYTF. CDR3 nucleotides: TGTGCCTGGAGTGTACTGGCCGGCTATGGCTACACCTTC.

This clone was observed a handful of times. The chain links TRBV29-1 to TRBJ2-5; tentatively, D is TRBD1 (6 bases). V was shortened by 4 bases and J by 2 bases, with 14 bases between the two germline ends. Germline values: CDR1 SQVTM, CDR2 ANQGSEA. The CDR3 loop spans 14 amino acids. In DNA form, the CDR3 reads TGCAGCGTTGTCTTCCCAGGGGTGCAAGAGACCCAGTACTTC. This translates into CSVVFPGVQETQYF.

CDR3 in amino acids: CASSFQQGTNTEAFF. CDR3 coding DNA: TGCGCCAGCAGCTTCCAACAGGGGACGAACACTGAAGCTTTCTTT. This chain joins TRBV5-1 and TRBJ1-1, with 7 bases matching TRBD1. V gave up 2 bases and J gave up 1 base; unmatched junction bases: 5. The CDR3 totals 15 residues. In germline, CDR1 is SGHRS, CDR2 YFSETQ.

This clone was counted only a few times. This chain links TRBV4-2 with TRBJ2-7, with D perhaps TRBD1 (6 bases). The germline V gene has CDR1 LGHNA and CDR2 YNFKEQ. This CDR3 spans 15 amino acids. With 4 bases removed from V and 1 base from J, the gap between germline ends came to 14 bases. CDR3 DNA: TGTGCCAGCAGCCTCGAACCCCAGGGGTCCTACGAGCAGTACTTC. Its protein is CASSLEPQGSYEQYF.

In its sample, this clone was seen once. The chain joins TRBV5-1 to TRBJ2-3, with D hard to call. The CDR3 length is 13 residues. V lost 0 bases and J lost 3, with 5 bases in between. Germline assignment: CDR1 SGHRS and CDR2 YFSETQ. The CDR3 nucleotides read TGCGCCAGCAGCTTGGTCCCGACAGATACGCAGTATTTT. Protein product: CASSLVPTDTQYF.

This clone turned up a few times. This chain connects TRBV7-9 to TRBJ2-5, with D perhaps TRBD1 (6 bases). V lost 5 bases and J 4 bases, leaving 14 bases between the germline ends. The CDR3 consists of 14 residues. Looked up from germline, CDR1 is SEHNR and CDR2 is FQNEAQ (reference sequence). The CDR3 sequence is CASSHPGELETQYF. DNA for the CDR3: TGTGCCAGCAGCCACCCAGGGGAACTAGAGACCCAGTACTTC.

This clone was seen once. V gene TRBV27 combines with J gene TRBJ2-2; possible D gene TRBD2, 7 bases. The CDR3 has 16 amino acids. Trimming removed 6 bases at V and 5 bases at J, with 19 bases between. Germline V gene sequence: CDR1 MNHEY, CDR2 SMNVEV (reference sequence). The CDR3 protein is CASSPRRAGQTGELFF. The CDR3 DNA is TGTGCCAGCAGCCCCCGAAGAGCGGGACAAACCGGGGAGCTGTTTTTT.

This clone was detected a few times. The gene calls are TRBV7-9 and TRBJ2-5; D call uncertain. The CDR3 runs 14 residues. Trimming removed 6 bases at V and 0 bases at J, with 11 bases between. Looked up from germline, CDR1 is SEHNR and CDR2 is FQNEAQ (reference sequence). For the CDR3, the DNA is TGTGCCAGCAGTACCGACGGGTACCAAGAGACCCAGTACTTC. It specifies CASSTDGYQETQYF.

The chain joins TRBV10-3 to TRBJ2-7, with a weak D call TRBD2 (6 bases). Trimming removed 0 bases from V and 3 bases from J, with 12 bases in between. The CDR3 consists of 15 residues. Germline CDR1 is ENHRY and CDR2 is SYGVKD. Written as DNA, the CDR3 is TGTGCCATCAGTGAGTCTGACGGGAGTTTCTACGAGCAGTACTTC. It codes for CAISESDGSFYEQYF.

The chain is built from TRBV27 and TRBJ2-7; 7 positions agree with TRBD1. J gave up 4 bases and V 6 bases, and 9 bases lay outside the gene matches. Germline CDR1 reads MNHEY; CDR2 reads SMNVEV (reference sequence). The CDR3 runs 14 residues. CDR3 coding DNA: TGTGCCAGCAGCGGAATCGACAGGGAGTACGAGCAGTACTTC. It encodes CASSGIDREYEQYF.

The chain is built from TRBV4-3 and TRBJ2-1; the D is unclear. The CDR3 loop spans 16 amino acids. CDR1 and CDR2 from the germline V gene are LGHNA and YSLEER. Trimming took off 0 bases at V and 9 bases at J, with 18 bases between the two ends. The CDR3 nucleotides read TGCGCCAGCAGCCAAGAACATAGTCATACCCGCGGTGAGCAGTTCTTC. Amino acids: CASSQEHSHTRGEQFF.